Following are 27 T cell receptor beta chains from one sample sequenced in a study of shared clonotypes between healthy human individuals (dated by TCRdb to the early 2020s). Library preparation was by the immunoSEQ multiplex PCR assay. TCRdb took over this immuneACCESS table, retaining in-frame rearrangements with V and J assigned. Such tables are incomplete; in checked studies, under half of the missing clones stem from an unresolved V gene, and the remainder is unexplained. The sample table contains about 470,000 clones; only one count was recorded for 70% to 80% of them. The top ten constitute around 14% of the sample. Sequencing input: PBMCs. Source of these receptors: a woman aged 40 to 50 in good health. Some clones in this sample may be carry-over from other donors' samples.

The chain carries TRBV5-1 and TRBJ2-3; 9 bases are shared with TRBD2. J lost 4 bases, V lost 0 bases, and 6 bases had no gene match. Germline V lookup: CDR1 SGHRS, CDR2 YFSETQ. This CDR3 spans 16 amino acids. Here the CDR3 DNA reads TGCGCCAGCAGCTTGGGTGCGGGAGGGCGGTCAGATACGCAGTATTTT. Protein: CASSLGAGGRSDTQYF.

V usage is TRBV7-8 and J usage is TRBJ2-2; 10 bases agree with TRBD2. The CDR3 runs 17 residues. CDR1 is SGHVS and CDR2 is FQNEAQ in the germline V gene. V lost 3 bases to trimming and J lost 4 bases; unmatched junction nucleotides: 8. The CDR3 region has the DNA TGTGCCAGCAGCTTTACAGCGGGAGGGCCGGGCACCGGGGAGCTGTTTTTT. Its protein product is CASSFTAGGPGTGELFF.

This clone was counted a single time. The V gene is TRBV7-9, the J gene TRBJ2-2; 7 bases match TRBD2. CDR1 and CDR2 from the germline V gene are SEHNR and FQNEAQ (reference sequence). The CDR3 length is 17 residues. The ends lost 5 bases at V and 4 bases at J; junction bases unmatched: 13. The CDR3: CASSPTPGLRRTGELFF. CDR3 sequence (DNA): TGTGCCAGCAGCCCCACTCCGGGACTAAGACGCACCGGGGAGCTGTTTTTT. Full variable domain (missing parts from reference TRBV7-9 and TRBJ2-2): DTGVSQNPRHKITKRGQNVTFRCDPISEHNRLYWYRQTLGQGPEFLTYFQNEAQLEKSRLLSDRFSAERPKGSFSTLEIQRTEQGDSAMYLCASSPTPGLRRTGELFFGEGSRLTVL.

V and J are TRBV5-1 and TRBJ2-6, with 10 nucleotides matching TRBD1. V was pared by 0 bases and J by 0 bases, with 0 bases of the junction left unmatched. Germline CDR1 and CDR2: SGHRS and YFSETQ. CDR3 length: 17 amino acids. DNA for the CDR3: TGCGCCAGCAGCTTGGGGACAGGGGGCTCTGGGGCCAACGTCCTGACTTTC. Translated, it gives CASSLGTGGSGANVLTF.

Ten or more counts support this clone. The chain recombines TRBV7-8 with TRBJ2-7; 8 bases match TRBD1. The germline V gene has CDR1 SGHVS and CDR2 FQNEAQ. After removal of 0 bases from V and 1 base from J, the junction contained 14 bases not matched to a gene. The CDR3 covers 19 residues. CDR3 DNA sequence: TGTGCCAGCAGCTTAGCGGTGAGAACAGGGGGACTGGGGTCCTACGAGCAGTACTTC. It encodes CASSLAVRTGGLGSYEQYF.

The chain uses TRBV2 and TRBJ2-1; D unclear. Germline V gene sequence: CDR1 SNHLY, CDR2 FYNNEI. CDR3 size: 13 residues. The V gene lost 4 bases and the J gene lost 6 bases, with 10 bases spanning the gap. This chain's CDR3 is CASSVLVLNEQFF. The CDR3 DNA sequence: TGTGCCAGCAGTGTGCTAGTTCTCAATGAGCAGTTCTTC. Full variable domain (remainder filled in from reference TRBV2 and TRBJ2-1): EPEVTQTPSHQVTQMGQEVILRCVPISNHLYFYWYRQILGQKVEFLVSFYNNEISEKSEIFDDQFSVERPDGSNFTLKIRSTKLEDSAMYFCASSVLVLNEQFFGPGTRLTVL.

The table lists this clone with a few counts. An end of the junction differs from the germline gene, which may be a read error. This rearrangement joins TRBV7-9 to TRBJ1-1; a possible D gene is TRBD1 (6 bases). The CDR3 sequence is 16 residues long. The germline CDR1 and CDR2 sequences are SEHNR and FQNEAQ (reference sequence). CDR3 in amino acids: CASSSYAQGGNPEAFF. The CDR3 DNA follows: TGTGCCAGCAGCTCTTACGCACAGGGAGGGAACCCTGAAGCTTTCTTT.

V is TRBV5-4 and J is TRBJ2-7, with a weak D call TRBD1 (6 bases). Germline V gene lookup returns CDR1 SGHNT and CDR2 YYREEE (reference sequence). CDR3 length: 14 residues. Deletions cut 2 bases from V and 2 bases from J, with 11 bases between. CDR3 region: CASSLWGQTYEQYF. Here the CDR3 DNA reads TGTGCCAGCAGCTTATGGGGGCAGACCTACGAGCAGTACTTC.

This chain connects TRBV30 to TRBJ1-1; no clear D gene. CDR3 length equals 13 residues. In germline, CDR1 is GTSNPN, CDR2 SVGIG (reference sequence). Trimming cost V 2 bases and J 4 bases, with 11 bases left between them. The CDR3 coding sequence is TGTGCCTGGAGTTTGGCAGTTAGCACTGAAGCTTTCTTT. Translation: CAWSLAVSTEAFF.

V and J are TRBV2 and TRBJ2-3; possible D gene TRBD2, 6 bases. This CDR3 has 13 residues. Germline V gene lookup returns CDR1 SNHLY and CDR2 FYNNEI. Trimming removed 7 bases from V and 4 bases from J, with 12 bases in between. The CDR3 DNA is TGTGCCAGCAATCTCGGGAGCCCAGATACGCAGTATTTT. It yields the protein CASNLGSPDTQYF.

The chain carries TRBV6-1 and TRBJ2-7; the D is unclear. V was trimmed by 5 bases and J by 3 bases, leaving 11 bases between them. Germline CDR1 MNHNS, CDR2 SASEGT. The CDR3 is 13 amino acids. The CDR3 coding sequence is TGTGCCAGCAGTTATCAACAGAGCTACGAGCAGTACTTC. Amino acid sequence: CASSYQQSYEQYF.

V is TRBV7-3 and J is TRBJ2-5; 10 bases are shared with TRBD2. The J call may not be correct, given that the DNA end is closer to TRBJ2-7. There are 18 residues in the CDR3. CDR1 SGHTA and CDR2 FQGTGA come from the germline V gene. The CDR3 protein is CASSLNLGGLAGEYEQYF. As DNA, the CDR3 is TGTGCCAGCAGCTTAAATTTAGGTGGTCTAGCGGGAGAATACGAGCAGTACTTC.

CDR3 residues: CASSNRQGLETQYF. As DNA, the CDR3 is TGTGCCAGCAGTAACAGACAGGGGTTGGAGACCCAGTACTTC. V usage is TRBV6-5 and J usage is TRBJ2-5, with 8 bases matching TRBD1. The CDR3 contains 14 residues. V gave up 5 bases and J gave up 5 bases; unmatched junction bases: 7. Germline CDR1 MNHEY, CDR2 SVGAGI.

This chain joins TRBV2 and TRBJ1-6; D uncertain. Trimming left V 4 bases short and J 8 bases short, with 9 bases between. The CDR3 is 13 residues long. Germline V gene data show CDR1 as SNHLY and CDR2 as FYNNEI. CDR3 in amino acids: CASSVGMDSPLHF. Here the CDR3 DNA reads TGTGCCAGCAGTGTGGGGATGGATTCACCCCTCCACTTT. Full variable domain (rest looked up from reference TRBV2 and TRBJ1-6): EPEVTQTPSHQVTQMGQEVILRCVPISNHLYFYWYRQILGQKVEFLVSFYNNEISEKSEIFDDQFSVERPDGSNFTLKIRSTKLEDSAMYFCASSVGMDSPLHFGNGTRLTVT.

The chain carries TRBV30 and TRBJ1-2; the D is unclear. This CDR3 region has 14 residues. Trimming shortened V by 1 base and J by 6 bases, and 15 bases separated the two germline ends. The germline CDR1 and CDR2 sequences are GTSNPN and SVGIG (reference sequence). The CDR3 coding sequence is TGTGCCTGGAGTGCGGCAGTCTTAGGCCATGGCTACACCTTC. This sequence encodes CAWSAAVLGHGYTF.

The chain couples TRBV9 to TRBJ1-1, with D unresolved. This CDR3 comprises 14 residues. V lost 3 bases and J lost 3, with 12 bases in between. Germline V gives CDR1 SGDLS, CDR2 YYNGEE. The CDR3 coding sequence is TGTGCCAGCAGCGCCTTTCGTGCGGACACTGAAGCTTTCTTT. Translation: CASSAFRADTEAFF. Supplemented by reference TRBV9 and TRBJ1-1, the full variable domain reads DSGVTQTPKHLITATGQRVTLRCSPRSGDLSVYWYQQSLDQGLQFLIQYYNGEERAKGNILERFSAQQFPDLHSELNLSSLELGDSALYFCASSAFRADTEAFFGQGTRLTVV.

This rearrangement joins TRBV2 to TRBJ1-1; D possibly corresponds to TRBD1 (6 bases). Germline V lookup: CDR1 SNHLY, CDR2 FYNNEI. The CDR3 is made up of 13 amino acids. V was clipped by 6 bases and J by 4 bases, with 12 bases between them. The CDR3 nucleotides read TGTGCCAGCAGATCAGGGGTAGCCACTGAAGCTTTCTTT. It codes for CASRSGVATEAFF.

The V and J genes are TRBV5-4 and TRBJ2-7, with D perhaps TRBD2 (5 bases). CDR1 SGHNT and CDR2 YYREEE come from the germline V gene (reference sequence). Trimming shortened V by 3 bases and J by 7 bases, and 17 bases separated the two germline ends. CDR3 length: 14 amino acids. This CDR3 is CASSSTGGSGEQYF. The DNA for the CDR3 is TGTGCCAGCAGCTCGACCGGTGGATCGGGGGAGCAGTACTTC.

J is TRBJ2-3 and V is TRBV7-6; D uncertain. Germline V gene sequence: CDR1 SGHVS, CDR2 FNYEAQ. The CDR3 sequence is 14 residues long. V was trimmed by 1 base and J by 4 bases, leaving 9 bases between them. CDR3 protein: CASSLGGGADTQYF. DNA of the CDR3: TGTGCCAGCAGCTTAGGCGGCGGAGCAGATACGCAGTATTTT.

The chain couples TRBV18 to TRBJ1-6; no definite D call. CDR1 and CDR2 (germline): KGHSH, LQKENI. This CDR3 comprises 15 residues. With 6 bases removed from V and 7 bases from J, the gap between germline ends came to 16 bases. The CDR3 nucleotides read TGTGCCAGCTCCACTGTGGGTCTTGAAAATTCACCCCTCCACTTT. Amino acid sequence: CASSTVGLENSPLHF.

The rearrangement uses TRBV11-2 and TRBJ2-1, with a tentative D call TRBD1 (5 bases). The germline V gene encodes CDR1 SGHAT and CDR2 FQNNGV. Trimming cost V 3 bases and J 3 bases, with 9 bases left between them. The CDR3 runs to 14 residues. The CDR3 nucleotides read TGTGCCAGCAGCTTCGGACAAATCTACAATGAGCAGTTCTTC. Protein sequence: CASSFGQIYNEQFF. Full variable domain (outside the CDR3, taken from reference TRBV11-2 and TRBJ2-1): EAGVAQSPRYKIIEKRQSVAFWCNPISGHATLYWYQQILGQGPKLLIQFQNNGVVDDSQLPKDRFSAERLKGVDSTLKIQPAKLEDSAVYLCASSFGQIYNEQFFGPGTRLTVL.

DNA for the CDR3: TGTGCCAGCAGCTTGGAAGCGGGAGCCTACGAGCAGTACTTC. Encoded protein: CASSLEAGAYEQYF. The rearrangement joins TRBV5-4 to TRBJ2-7; 8 positions agree with TRBD2. This CDR3 region has 14 residues. Germline-derived CDR1 and CDR2 are SGHNT and YYREEE (reference sequence). The V gene end was trimmed by 0 bases and the J gene end by 2 bases; junction bases not matched to a gene: 1. Full variable domain (remainder filled in from reference TRBV5-4 and TRBJ2-7): ETGVTQSPTHLIKTRGQQVTLRCSSQSGHNTVSWYQQALGQGPQFIFQYYREEENGRGNFPPRFSGLQFPNYSSELNVNALELDDSALYLCASSLEAGAYEQYFGPGTRLTVT.

J is TRBJ2-5 and V is TRBV1; the table's D call, TRBD2, has no DNA check behind it. TRBV1 is flagged as a pseudogene. The CDR3 has 17 residues. The CDR3 loop is CTSSQPPGEMYQETQYF. The CDR3, as DNA: TGCACCAGCAGCCAACCCCCGGGGGAGATGTACCAAGAGACCCAGTACTTC.

CDR3 nucleotide sequence: TGCAGCGCTCGGGACAGGGGGCTCCCGGGGACTGAAGCTTTCTTT. Translating gives CSARDRGLPGTEAFF. V is TRBV29-1 and J is TRBJ1-1; 12 nucleotides line up with TRBD1. Per germline, CDR1 SQVTM and CDR2 ANQGSEA. The length of the CDR3 is 15 residues. Trimming at V came to 7 bases and at J to 5 bases, leaving 11 bases not matched to a gene.

The chain employs TRBV29-1 and TRBJ2-1; D remains unclear. This CDR3 is built from 10 residues. Germline CDR1 is SQVTM and CDR2 is ANQGSEA. V was cut by 4 bases and J by 7 bases, with 5 bases left in between. The CDR3 region has the DNA TGCAGCGTTGTCTTTAATGAGCAGTTCTTC. Protein sequence: CSVVFNEQFF.

CDR3 nucleotide sequence: TGCGCCAGCAGTGGACAGGGAGACTATGGCTACACCTTC. This encodes CASSGQGDYGYTF. The chain links TRBV5-1 to TRBJ1-2; TRBD1 agrees at 8 bases. V gave up 5 bases and J gave up 3 bases; unmatched junction bases: 3. CDR3 length equals 13 residues. Germline values: CDR1 SGHRS, CDR2 YFSETQ.

The chain links TRBV29-1 to TRBJ2-7, with D perhaps being TRBD1 or TRBD2 (5 bases each). V was cut by 3 bases and J by 3 bases, with 9 bases left in between. This CDR3 has 12 residues. CDR1 and CDR2 (germline): SQVTM, ANQGSEA. CDR3 DNA sequence: TGCAGCGTTGAGGGACCCAACTACGAGCAGTACTTC. Its protein is CSVEGPNYEQYF.